What follows are 15 T cell receptor beta chains derived from one specimen sequenced in a study of shared clonotypes between healthy human individuals. Sequenced by immunoSEQ multiplex PCR; TCRdb stores in-frame clones only, minus some. The data contain hundreds of thousands of clones, around 77% of them singletons. What was sequenced was PBMCs. These receptors came from a woman in her 40s in good health. Some clones in this sample may be carry-over from other donors' samples.

V usage is TRBV6-1 and J usage is TRBJ2-7, with D possibly matching TRBD1 (6 bases). Germline lookup yields CDR1 MNHNS and CDR2 SASEGT. The V and J ends lost 7 bases and 0 bases respectively, with 13 bases between them. The CDR3 consists of 14 residues. The CDR3 DNA is TGTGCCAGCACGGGCAGGGGCCCCTCCTACGAGCAGTACTTC. Residues: CASTGRGPSYEQYF.

The sample holds a few counts of this clone. This chain joins TRBV20-1 and TRBJ1-4; D remains unclear. Trimming left V 5 bases short and J 8 bases short, with 9 bases between. This CDR3 is built from 11 residues. Looked up from germline, CDR1 is DFQATT and CDR2 is SNEGSKA (reference sequence). The CDR3 DNA follows: TGCAGTGCTCCTGACCAGGAAAAACTGTTTTTT. It translates to CSAPDQEKLFF.

The J gene is TRBJ2-3, the V gene TRBV10-1, with TRBD2 identical over 10 bases. Unmatched junction bases numbered 4, after V lost 3 bases and J lost 4 bases. CDR3 size: 15 residues. Germline assignment: CDR1 WNHNN and CDR2 SYGVQD (reference sequence). CDR3 loop: CASSEGLAGADTQYF. In DNA form, the CDR3 reads TGCGCCAGCAGTGAAGGGCTAGCGGGAGCAGATACGCAGTATTTT.

The chain carries TRBV4-1 and TRBJ2-1; 12 bases agree with TRBD2. The CDR3 is 17 amino acids. Germline-derived CDR1 and CDR2 are MGHRA and YSYEKL. J was trimmed by 12 bases and V by 2 bases; bases with no gene match: 14. The DNA of the CDR3 is TGCGCCAGCAGCCAAACGGGGCGGACTAGCGGGACCGTGGGGCAGTTCTTC. Its protein product is CASSQTGRTSGTVGQFF.

V and J are TRBV5-1 and TRBJ2-1; possible D gene TRBD2, 6 bases. Per the germline V gene, CDR1 is SGHRS and CDR2 is YFSETQ. The CDR3 sequence is 15 residues long. V was shortened by 2 bases and J by 6 bases, with 15 bases between the two germline ends. The DNA for the CDR3 is TGCGCCAGCAGCTTTCTAACGGGAGAAACCAATGAGCAGTTCTTC. Its translation: CASSFLTGETNEQFF.

The table lists this clone with a count of one. The V call is TRBV27, the J call TRBJ2-7; 8 bases are shared with TRBD1. CDR1 MNHEY and CDR2 SMNVEV come from the germline V gene (reference sequence). The CDR3 runs to 14 residues. V was pared by 2 bases and J by 6 bases, with 6 bases of the junction left unmatched. The CDR3 region is CASSLDRGSGEQYF. The DNA of the CDR3 is TGTGCCAGCAGTTTAGACAGGGGTAGTGGCGAGCAGTACTTC.

In this sample, this clone turned up once. The V call is TRBV9, the J call TRBJ2-2; perhaps TRBD1 as D (6 bases). The CDR3 is 15 residues long. V shed 2 bases and J shed 1 base, with 9 bases lying between them. Germline V gene data show CDR1 as SGDLS and CDR2 as YYNGEE. DNA of the CDR3: TGTGCCAGCAGCGTGTCAGGGGAGAACACCGGGGAGCTGTTTTTT. Translating it yields CASSVSGENTGELFF. Looking up the rest from reference TRBV9 and TRBJ2-2 gives the full variable domain: DSGVTQTPKHLITATGQRVTLRCSPRSGDLSVYWYQQSLDQGLQFLIQYYNGEERAKGNILERFSAQQFPDLHSELNLSSLELGDSALYFCASSVSGENTGELFFGEGSRLTVL.

The V call is TRBV6-6, the J call TRBJ1-5; a weak D match, TRBD1 (5 bases). Trimming took off 2 bases at V and 5 bases at J, with 13 bases between the two ends. The CDR3 is made up of 15 amino acids. CDR1 and CDR2 (germline): MNHNY, SVGAGI (reference sequence). CDR3 sequence: CASSYGAGRHQPQHF. The DNA of the CDR3 is TGTGCCAGCAGTTACGGGGCAGGCAGGCATCAGCCCCAGCATTTT.

This chain connects TRBV27 to TRBJ1-4; TRBD1 matches at 9 bases. V lost 5 bases and J lost 12; bases outside the gene matches: 13. Germline values: CDR1 MNHEY, CDR2 SMNVEV (reference sequence). CDR3 length: 15 residues. CDR3 sequence: CASSPSGTGLGELFF. As DNA, the CDR3 is TGTGCCAGCAGTCCCTCCGGGACAGGGCTGGGAGAACTGTTTTTT.

In its sample, this clone was seen once. Written as DNA, the CDR3 is TGTGCCAGCAGCCCCACAGATACGCAGTATTTT. Protein sequence: CASSPTDTQYF. This sequence joins TRBV7-9 and TRBJ2-3; D gene uncertain. The V and J ends lost 5 bases and 2 bases respectively, with 2 bases between them. The CDR3 is made up of 11 amino acids. CDR1 SEHNR and CDR2 FQNEAQ come from the germline V gene (reference sequence). The whole variable domain, remainder taken from reference TRBV7-9 and TRBJ2-3, is DTGVSQNPRHKITKRGQNVTFRCDPISEHNRLYWYRQTLGQGPEFLTYFQNEAQLEKSRLLSDRFSAERPKGSFSTLEIQRTEQGDSAMYLCASSPTDTQYFGPGTRLTVL.

This clone was observed a handful of times. Since a much larger clone is just one base distant, this may be a read error. The V and J genes are TRBV9 and TRBJ2-3; 14 positions match TRBD2. This CDR3 has 15 residues. J lost 3 bases, V lost 4 bases, and 1 base had no gene match. Germline CDR1 and CDR2: SGDLS and YYNGEE. CDR3 amino acids: CASSRTSGRTDTQYF. The DNA of the CDR3 is TGTGCCAGCAGCCGGACTAGCGGGAGGACAGATACGCAGTATTTT.

The chain carries TRBV5-6 and TRBJ1-2; a possible D gene is TRBD1 (5 bases). The germline V gene encodes CDR1 SGHDT and CDR2 YYEEEE. The CDR3 sequence is 15 residues long. V was shortened by 0 bases and J by 4 bases, with 13 bases between the two germline ends. The CDR3 is CASSLVGAALYGYTF. CDR3 in DNA: TGTGCCAGCAGCTTGGTTGGGGCAGCGCTCTATGGCTACACCTTC.

CDR3 sequence (DNA): TGTGCCAGCAGCTCGGGACAGGGGGCGAGGGATGGCTACACCTTC. Its protein is CASSSGQGARDGYTF. The genes are TRBV7-3 and TRBJ1-2, with 12 nucleotides matching TRBD1. The CDR3 consists of 15 residues. The ends lost 4 bases at V and 6 bases at J; junction bases unmatched: 6. The V gene's germline CDR1 is SGHTA and CDR2 FQGTGA.

The rearrangement links TRBV11-2 to TRBJ2-3, with a possible D match to TRBD2 (5 bases). Trimming removed 5 bases from V and 0 bases from J, with 12 bases in between. The CDR3 is made up of 15 amino acids. Germline-derived CDR1 and CDR2 are SGHAT and FQNNGV. In DNA form, the CDR3 reads TGTGCCAGCAGCCCCCCGGGGATAAGCACAGATACGCAGTATTTT. Translation gives CASSPPGISTDTQYF.

This clone was seen just once. With a far larger clone one base away, a read error is the likely cause. The CDR3 carries no conserved terminal phenylalanine or tryptophan, so it likely arises from a read error. V gene TRBV18 combines with J gene TRBJ2-6; 13 nucleotides match TRBD2. Germline CDR1 reads KGHSH; CDR2 reads LQKENI. There are 19 residues in the CDR3. The ends lost 1 base at V and 1 base at J; junction bases unmatched: 4. CDR3 DNA sequence: TGTGCCAGCTCACCACTCGCACTAGCGGGAGGGTCTGGGGCCAACGTCCTGACTTTA. Protein sequence: CASSPLALAGGSGANVLTL.